This T cell receptor (beta chain) was recorded in a study of spatial heterogeneity in lung cancer. Only a few counts were recorded for this clonotype. Its antigen is still unknown. Germline values: CDR1 ENHRY, CDR2 SYGVKD. CDR3 length: 13 residues. The V end lost 3 bases, the J end lost 6 bases, and 9 bases lay between the germline ends. General observations from the study: Tumor mutation counts were tracked by expanded intratumoral alpha and beta TCR counts.

TCRdb called the 5' RACE reads again in MiXCR, with one record for every CDR3 protein. The sample has roughly 7,000 distinct CDR3 sequences, about 14% seen once. Time point specified: sample taken at primary tumor resection. V and J are TRBV10-3 and TRBJ1-5, with D unresolved. The source material was lung tumor tissue, sampled at surgery. This receptor was taken from a male donor with early-stage non-small cell lung cancer. The chain's CDR3 is CAISENPGQPQHF. The CDR3, as DNA: TGTGCCATCAGTGAAAATCCGGGTCAGCCCCAGCATTTT.